A single T cell receptor (beta chain) is shown here with its context. The antigen it recognizes is unknown. No much larger clone exists at a distance of one base, and base qualities are not known. This sample's time point label indicates: baseline before oral tofacitinib. Lesional scalp punch biopsies and peripheral blood were obtained from alopecia areata patients. PBMCs were isolated by density centrifugation and stained for CD3, CD4 and CD8, and CD4+ and CD8+ T cells were sorted on a FACSAria. Including the terminal cysteine and phenylalanine, the CDR3 comprises 14 residues. Only CDR3 DNA remains: 42 bases, in frame from the first base. V is pared back by 2 bases and J by 2 bases, with 8 bases lying between the germline termini. Reading the germline V gene (reference sequence) gives CDR1 MNHNY and CDR2 SVGAGI. Library generation was performed with the immunoSEQ multiplex PCR assay. RNA was extracted from all samples and reverse transcribed into cDNA, which served as template for TCR sequencing. First-strand cDNA was synthesized with SuperScript III using a 2:1 mix of oligo-dT and random hexamers. A synthetic immune receptor repertoire was used to measure amplification bias, and any remaining bias was corrected computationally. Per the authors' processing: After raw reads were preprocessed to remove errors, the CDR3 was defined following IMGT conventions as running from the conserved cysteine to phenylalanine. Clonality was computed as 1 minus the Shannon entropy, with the entropy normalized by log2 of the number of productive unique TCRs. Whether scalp clones were CD4 or CD8 was inferred by matching scalp TCRbeta sequences against CD4 and CD8 repertoires sorted from blood. Drawn from immuneACCESS, this table holds only the in-frame rearrangements with V and J called that TCRdb kept. Clones are partly lost; checked studies trace under half to an unresolved V gene and leave the rest unexplained. The DNA was the basis for D and trimming; V, J and clone size are from that table. This sample is represented by some 51,000 clones; 96% of them were singletons. Around 25% of the sample rests with the top ten.

These data are taken from a study of CD8+ T cells in alopecia areata (dated by TCRdb to the late 2010s). Regarding the study in general: Treated patients were enrolled in an open-label pilot trial of oral tofacitinib at 5 to 10 mg twice daily for moderate-to-severe alopecia areata. Tofacitinib was administered for 6 to 18 months, and 6 months of follow-up off drug were then conducted to assess delayed response and recurrence. To study T cell clonal expansion in alopecia areata, the researchers applied high-throughput TCRbeta sequencing to both the C3H/HeJ mouse model and human patients. In humans, TCRbeta sequencing was performed on scalp tissue and on sorted CD4+ and CD8+ peripheral blood T cells from healthy controls and from patients with patchy or totalis/universalis alopecia areata. Tofacitinib-treated patients had biopsies at baseline and at 4 and 24 weeks of treatment, with a later scalp biopsy in several patients. Scalp clonality was compared across normal scalp (n=4), patchy alopecia areata scalp (n=8), and alopecia totalis/universalis scalp (n=8). RNA was obtained with the PAXgene miRNA kit for fixed scalp, the miRNeasy kit for PBMCs, and the RNeasy kit for mouse skin. immunoSEQ multiplex PCR using 35 Vbeta forward primers and 13 Jbeta reverse primers was used to amplify TCRbeta CDR3 regions. General conclusions and limits of the study: Unlike mouse skin, where gammadelta T cells dominate, normal human skin contains resident alphabeta T cells that get sequenced too, which complicates analysis of the scalp TCR repertoire. Compared with mice, TCR sequences shared between patients were less clear, possibly partly because of HLA diversity across the patient population. Higher clonality and more expanded CD8+ clones were observed in lesional scalp than in normal scalp, particularly in alopecia totalis/universalis, a finding suggestive of antigenic drive.

The rearrangement combines TRBV6-6 with TRBJ2-3; confidence is insufficient to name the D gene. The material was CD8+ T cells sorted from blood, obtained at week 0. This receptor was identified in a human donor with alopecia areata. Here the CDR3 is given as CASSYAEPTDTQYF. At the DNA level, the sequence is TGTGCCAGCAGTTACGCGGAGCCCACAGATACGCAGTATTTT.